This T cell receptor beta chain derives from a study of tumor-infiltrating lymphocytes in localized non-small cell lung cancer (dated by TCRdb to 2020 to 2023). For the study in its entirety: Several histologies were represented in the cohort, which also included both smokers and never-smokers as well as patients whose samples were collected after neoadjuvant chemotherapy. A total of roughly 51 patients were part of the paired comparison of immunoSEQ T-cell fraction between tumor and uninvolved lung. In total, the ICON cohort consisted of more than 120 surgical patients with localized non-small cell lung cancer who had their tumors resected. Each patient provided resected tumor tissue plus uninvolved lung tissue from the same patient, with the uninvolved lung tissue described as non-adjacent to the tumor. TCR sequencing was one of several integrated assays, alongside flow cytometry, multiplex immunofluorescence, RNA-seq, exome sequencing and proteomics, applied to the same patients. Overall study outcomes, separate from this receptor: Assay coverage differed among patients according to how much tissue was available, so only a subset of the cohort had TCR sequencing. In line with immunofluorescence CD3 counts, TCRbeta sequencing supported higher T cell infiltration in tumors compared with uninvolved lung tissue. Tumor T-cell fraction from TCR sequencing was not associated with recurrence-free survival (p = 0.61). Because different assays used different pieces of the same tissue, intratumor heterogeneity could not be separated from technical variation. The TCR-derived T-cell fraction showed no difference between the flow cytometry-defined immunotypes IM1 (good prognosis) and IM2 (poor prognosis).

Patient enrollment in ICON started in the first half of 2016, and the final patient was enrolled in the second half of 2018. From a subcohort of 60 to 90 patients, fresh tumor and matched uninvolved tissue were collected for in-depth immune analyses, including TCR sequencing. DNA for TCR sequencing was isolated from bulk tissue, and no cell sorting was done. The T-cell fraction in tumor and uninvolved lung tissue was obtained from TCR sequencing using the immunoSEQ assay. On the authors' methods: For survival analysis, patients were divided into high (upper tertile) and low (lower two tertiles) T-cell fraction groups, which were compared by log-rank test. Paired tumor versus uninvolved lung differences in T-cell fraction were tested with a signed-rank test. Entries here come from immuneACCESS through TCRdb and include only in-frame sequences with V and J called. Some clones fail to appear in such tables; in the studies checked, an unresolved V gene covers under half of the shortfall, and the cause of the remainder is unknown. D and trimming come from the DNA, and the V and J calls and clone size come from that table. The sample table contains several thousand clones; only one count was recorded for less than 75% of them. The ten largest clones add up to approximately 13% of the sample.

Worth noting for this clone: Its antigen target is currently unknown. There are no base qualities to consult, and no much larger clone falls within one base.

Reading the germline V gene (reference sequence) gives CDR1 WNHNN and CDR2 SYGVQD. V is trimmed back by 6 bases and J by 4 bases, and the junction contains 11 bases that no gene match accounts for. From the cysteine through the phenylalanine, the CDR3 covers 18 amino acids. Only the CDR3 region is kept as DNA, spanning 54 bases read in frame from base 1. The TCR originated in a human donor with non-small cell lung cancer. The sample consisted of lung tumor tissue. Rearrangement joined TRBV10-1 to TRBJ2-2; TRBD2 matches 13 bases in the middle. The nucleotide sequence reads TGCGCCAGCAGACTAAAACTAGCGGGGGGGCCAATCACCGGGGAGCTGTTTTTT. It translates as CASRLKLAGGPITGELFF.